This is a list of T cell receptor beta chains from one sample in a study of cytomegalovirus exposure and HLA in healthy donors. The assay was immunoSEQ multiplex PCR, and TCRdb's table has in-frame clones only and misses some. Of 150,000 or so clones listed, approximately 82% are singletons. The material sequenced was PBMCs. The receptors were gathered from a male donor in good health and CMV-seropositive. CDR3s include the opening cysteine and the closing phenylalanine or tryptophan. Fields, in order: V gene, J gene, clone size, D gene, CDR3 protein, CDR3 DNA. D genes are given only for firm matches. Where a row states a size, it is once, few, many or the class of an expanded clone; other rows omit it.

V gene: TRBV30
J gene: TRBJ1-1
clone size: .
D gene: TRBD1
CDR3 protein: CAWAWGQMNTEAFF
CDR3 DNA: TGTGCCTGGGCTTGGGGACAGATGAACACTGAAGCTTTCTTT

V gene: TRBV18
J gene: TRBJ1-5
clone size: .
D gene: .
CDR3 protein: CASSGGNGNQPQHF
CDR3 DNA: TGTGCCAGCTCAGGGGGGAACGGGAATCAGCCCCAGCATTTT

V gene: TRBV19
J gene: TRBJ1-4
clone size: .
D gene: TRBD1
CDR3 protein: CASSSGQSNEKLFF
CDR3 DNA: TGTGCCAGTAGTTCGGGACAGTCGAATGAAAAACTGTTTTTT

V gene: TRBV5-4
J gene: TRBJ2-7
clone size: .
D gene: TRBD1
CDR3 protein: CASSLGDRGEYEQYF
CDR3 DNA: TGTGCCAGCAGCTTGGGGGACAGGGGTGAGTACGAGCAGTACTTC

V gene: TRBV27
J gene: TRBJ2-7
clone size: .
D gene: .
CDR3 protein: CASSGTYSYEQYF
CDR3 DNA: TGTGCCAGCAGTGGAACCTACAGCTACGAGCAGTACTTC

V gene: TRBV6-6
J gene: TRBJ2-1
clone size: .
D gene: TRBD2
CDR3 protein: CASSSLVAGGLNEQFF
CDR3 DNA: TGTGCCAGCAGTTCCTTAGTAGCGGGAGGCTTGAATGAGCAGTTCTTC

V gene: TRBV27
J gene: TRBJ2-1
clone size: .
D gene: TRBD2
CDR3 protein: CASSASGVYNEQFF
CDR3 DNA: TGTGCCAGCAGTGCTAGCGGGGTCTACAATGAGCAGTTCTTC

V gene: TRBV19
J gene: TRBJ2-1
clone size: .
D gene: TRBD2
CDR3 protein: CASSIISGGAGEQFF
CDR3 DNA: TGTGCCAGTAGTATTATTAGCGGGGGGGCCGGTGAGCAGTTCTTC

V gene: TRBV5-5
J gene: TRBJ2-4
clone size: .
D gene: .
CDR3 protein: CASSLRWGGGNIQYF
CDR3 DNA: TGTGCCAGCAGCCTCCGGTGGGGGGGCGGAAACATTCAGTACTTC

V gene: TRBV9
J gene: TRBJ1-2
clone size: few
D gene: TRBD1
CDR3 protein: CASSVGSGTGFMGYTF
CDR3 DNA: TGTGCCAGCAGCGTAGGCTCCGGGACAGGGTTTATGGGCTACACCTTC

V gene: TRBV5-1
J gene: TRBJ2-2
clone size: .
D gene: TRBD1
CDR3 protein: CASSGTGLGGTGELFF
CDR3 DNA: TGCGCCAGCAGCGGGACAGGTTTGGGAGGCACCGGGGAGCTGTTTTTT

V gene: TRBV5-6
J gene: TRBJ1-2
clone size: .
D gene: .
CDR3 protein: CASSFLDSNYGYTF
CDR3 DNA: TGTGCCAGCAGCTTTCTGGACAGTAACTATGGCTACACCTTC

V gene: TRBV5-1
J gene: TRBJ1-1
clone size: .
D gene: TRBD1
CDR3 protein: CASSPGTGDRNTEAFF
CDR3 DNA: TGCGCCAGCAGCCCCGGGACAGGGGATCGGAACACTGAAGCTTTCTTT

V gene: TRBV30
J gene: TRBJ2-7
clone size: .
D gene: .
CDR3 protein: CAWTPTGEGYEQYF
CDR3 DNA: TGTGCCTGGACCCCGACAGGGGAGGGCTACGAGCAGTACTTC

V gene: TRBV30
J gene: TRBJ1-2
clone size: .
D gene: .
CDR3 protein: CACPAFAGGYTF
CDR3 DNA: TGTGCCTGCCCCGCTTTCGCCGGGGGCTACACCTTC

V gene: TRBV15
J gene: TRBJ2-7
clone size: few
D gene: .
CDR3 protein: CATSRSHPSYEQYF
CDR3 DNA: TGTGCCACCAGCAGAAGCCACCCCTCCTACGAGCAGTACTTC

V gene: TRBV5-1
J gene: TRBJ2-7
clone size: .
D gene: .
CDR3 protein: CASSSLYEQYF
CDR3 DNA: TGCGCCAGCAGCTCCCTATACGAGCAGTACTTC

V gene: TRBV18
J gene: TRBJ1-5
clone size: .
D gene: .
CDR3 protein: CASSPQGVGQPQHF
CDR3 DNA: TGTGCCAGCTCACCACAGGGGGTCGGTCAGCCCCAGCATTTT

V gene: TRBV19
J gene: TRBJ1-1
clone size: many
D gene: .
CDR3 protein: CASRKETNGAEAFF
CDR3 DNA: TGTGCCAGTAGAAAGGAGACGAACGGGGCTGAAGCTTTCTTT

V gene: TRBV27
J gene: TRBJ1-5
clone size: .
D gene: TRBD1
CDR3 protein: CASRDRGRQPQHF
CDR3 DNA: TGTGCCAGCCGGGACAGGGGAAGGCAGCCCCAGCATTTT

V gene: TRBV7-9
J gene: TRBJ2-1
clone size: .
D gene: TRBD1
CDR3 protein: CASSFSTGAGSYNEQFF
CDR3 DNA: TGTGCCAGCAGCTTCTCTACAGGGGCCGGCTCCTACAATGAGCAGTTCTTC

V gene: TRBV7-2
J gene: TRBJ2-7
clone size: .
D gene: TRBD1
CDR3 protein: CASSFTTGGANQLPYEQYF
CDR3 DNA: TGTGCCAGCAGTTTCACGACAGGGGGTGCAAATCAACTTCCCTACGAGCAGTACTTC

V gene: TRBV10-3
J gene: TRBJ1-1
clone size: .
D gene: TRBD1
CDR3 protein: CAISGTGGTNTEAFF
CDR3 DNA: TGTGCCATCAGTGGGACAGGGGGGACGAACACTGAAGCTTTCTTT

V gene: TRBV30
J gene: TRBJ1-6
clone size: .
D gene: .
CDR3 protein: CAWSTATLHF
CDR3 DNA: TGTGCCTGGAGTACCGCTACCCTCCACTTT

V gene: TRBV2
J gene: TRBJ1-5
clone size: .
D gene: .
CDR3 protein: CASSEQGREEPQHF
CDR3 DNA: TGTGCCAGCAGTGAACAGGGGCGGGAGGAGCCCCAGCATTTT

V gene: TRBV6-4
J gene: TRBJ2-7
clone size: .
D gene: .
CDR3 protein: CASSPRVGYEQYF
CDR3 DNA: TGTGCCAGCAGCCCCAGGGTCGGCTACGAGCAGTACTTC

V gene: TRBV2
J gene: TRBJ2-7
clone size: .
D gene: .
CDR3 protein: CASSDRAHEQYF
CDR3 DNA: TGTGCCAGCAGTGACAGGGCCCACGAGCAGTACTTC

V gene: TRBV9
J gene: TRBJ1-4
clone size: .
D gene: .
CDR3 protein: CASSVGSREEKLFF
CDR3 DNA: TGTGCCAGCAGCGTCGGATCACGGGAAGAAAAACTGTTTTTT

V gene: TRBV30
J gene: TRBJ1-5
clone size: .
D gene: TRBD1
CDR3 protein: CAWSAQTGGRNQPQHF
CDR3 DNA: TGTGCCTGGAGTGCCCAGACAGGGGGCCGAAATCAGCCCCAGCATTTT

V gene: TRBV6-6
J gene: TRBJ2-6
clone size: .
D gene: .
CDR3 protein: CASRDFSGANVLTF
CDR3 DNA: TGTGCCAGCAGGGACTTCTCTGGGGCCAACGTCCTGACTTTC

V gene: TRBV6-4
J gene: TRBJ1-1
clone size: .
D gene: .
CDR3 protein: CASSDSTQGNTEAFF
CDR3 DNA: TGTGCCAGCAGTGACTCGACACAGGGGAACACTGAAGCTTTCTTT

V gene: TRBV4-3
J gene: TRBJ2-1
clone size: .
D gene: TRBD2
CDR3 protein: CASSLGLAGVHEQFF
CDR3 DNA: TGCGCCAGCAGCCTAGGACTAGCGGGAGTTCATGAGCAGTTCTTC

V gene: TRBV11-3
J gene: TRBJ2-3
clone size: .
D gene: TRBD1
CDR3 protein: CASSSRQGASDTQYF
CDR3 DNA: TGTGCCAGCAGCTCCAGACAGGGGGCATCAGATACGCAGTATTTT

V gene: TRBV14
J gene: TRBJ1-3
clone size: .
D gene: .
CDR3 protein: CASSQDLYGNTIYF
CDR3 DNA: TGTGCCAGCAGCCAAGATCTATATGGAAACACCATATATTTT

V gene: TRBV18
J gene: TRBJ1-2
clone size: .
D gene: .
CDR3 protein: CASSPVGEDYGYTF
CDR3 DNA: TGTGCCAGCTCACCGGTGGGAGAGGACTATGGCTACACCTTC

V gene: TRBV7-2
J gene: TRBJ2-1
clone size: .
D gene: TRBD2
CDR3 protein: CASSLERLAGNEQFF
CDR3 DNA: TGTGCCAGCAGCTTAGAACGACTAGCGGGCAATGAGCAGTTCTTC

V gene: TRBV7-2
J gene: TRBJ2-7
clone size: .
D gene: .
CDR3 protein: CASSLVGGQSSYEQYF
CDR3 DNA: TGTGCCAGCAGCTTAGTGGGCGGGCAGAGCTCCTACGAGCAGTACTTC

V gene: TRBV7-2
J gene: TRBJ1-1
clone size: .
D gene: TRBD1
CDR3 protein: CASSLATGWGISGTEAFF
CDR3 DNA: TGTGCCAGCAGCTTAGCGACAGGGTGGGGGATTAGTGGCACTGAAGCTTTCTTT

V gene: TRBV10-1
J gene: TRBJ2-3
clone size: .
D gene: TRBD2
CDR3 protein: CASRGSGSLGTQYF
CDR3 DNA: TGCGCCAGCAGGGGTAGCGGGAGCTTGGGTACGCAGTATTTT

V gene: TRBV6-5
J gene: TRBJ1-5
clone size: .
D gene: .
CDR3 protein: CASSYIRNQPQHF
CDR3 DNA: TGTGCCAGCAGTTACATCAGGAATCAGCCCCAGCATTTT

V gene: TRBV6-5
J gene: TRBJ1-1
clone size: .
D gene: .
CDR3 protein: CASSYQGGNTEAFF
CDR3 DNA: TGTGCCAGCAGTTACCAGGGAGGGAACACTGAAGCTTTCTTT

V gene: TRBV6-6
J gene: TRBJ2-1
clone size: .
D gene: .
CDR3 protein: CASRELNEQFF
CDR3 DNA: TGTGCCAGCAGGGAGCTAAATGAGCAGTTCTTC

V gene: TRBV25-1
J gene: TRBJ2-5
clone size: .
D gene: TRBD1
CDR3 protein: CASSEWGRGGMSETQYF
CDR3 DNA: TGTGCCAGCAGTGAATGGGGGAGAGGGGGCATGTCAGAGACCCAGTACTTC

V gene: TRBV27
J gene: TRBJ2-3
clone size: .
D gene: TRBD2
CDR3 protein: CASKPGGRDTQYF
CDR3 DNA: TGTGCCAGCAAACCTGGCGGGAGAGATACGCAGTATTTT

V gene: TRBV19
J gene: TRBJ2-3
clone size: .
D gene: TRBD2
CDR3 protein: CASSILSGATDTQYF
CDR3 DNA: TGTGCCAGTAGTATACTTAGCGGGGCCACAGATACGCAGTATTTT

V gene: TRBV11-2
J gene: TRBJ2-5
clone size: .
D gene: TRBD2
CDR3 protein: CASSFLAGGETQYF
CDR3 DNA: TGTGCCAGCAGCTTTCTAGCGGGAGGGGAGACCCAGTACTTC

V gene: TRBV2
J gene: TRBJ1-4
clone size: once
D gene: TRBD1
CDR3 protein: CASSEQGTGEGKLFF
CDR3 DNA: TGTGCCAGCAGTGAACAGGGGACAGGGGAAGGAAAACTGTTTTTT

V gene: TRBV7-6
J gene: TRBJ2-7
clone size: .
D gene: .
CDR3 protein: CASSSTHGQYF
CDR3 DNA: TGTGCCAGCAGCTCAACGCACGGGCAGTACTTC

V gene: TRBV18
J gene: TRBJ2-5
clone size: .
D gene: TRBD1
CDR3 protein: CASSPLTGQGVETQYF
CDR3 DNA: TGTGCCAGCTCACCGCTAACGGGACAGGGTGTAGAGACCCAGTACTTC

V gene: TRBV7-9
J gene: TRBJ2-3
clone size: .
D gene: .
CDR3 protein: CASSLESGITQYF
CDR3 DNA: TGTGCCAGCAGCTTAGAGTCGGGGATTACGCAGTATTTT

V gene: TRBV19
J gene: TRBJ2-7
clone size: few
D gene: .
CDR3 protein: CASSSLAGSYEQYF
CDR3 DNA: TGTGCCAGTAGCAGTCTTGCGGGATCTTACGAGCAGTACTTC

V gene: TRBV6-6
J gene: TRBJ2-3
clone size: many
D gene: .
CDR3 protein: CASSSAETDTQYF
CDR3 DNA: TGTGCCAGCAGTTCAGCGGAGACAGATACGCAGTATTTT

V gene: TRBV2
J gene: TRBJ2-3
clone size: once
D gene: TRBD2
CDR3 protein: CASRPSGVDTQYF
CDR3 DNA: TGTGCCAGTCGCCCTAGCGGGGTTGATACGCAGTATTTT

V gene: TRBV14
J gene: TRBJ2-7
clone size: few
D gene: .
CDR3 protein: CASSQANRVYEQYF
CDR3 DNA: TGTGCCAGCAGCCAAGCCAACAGAGTCTACGAGCAGTACTTC

V gene: TRBV19
J gene: TRBJ1-2
clone size: few
D gene: TRBD1
CDR3 protein: CASSTRTGPSYGYTF
CDR3 DNA: TGTGCCAGTAGTACAAGGACAGGGCCTTCCTATGGCTACACCTTC

V gene: TRBV14
J gene: TRBJ1-5
clone size: .
D gene: TRBD1
CDR3 protein: CASSQPLRTGGGSGNQPQHF
CDR3 DNA: TGTGCCAGCAGCCAACCCCTCCGGACAGGGGGTGGAAGCGGCAATCAGCCCCAGCATTTT

V gene: TRBV7-2
J gene: TRBJ2-1
clone size: .
D gene: .
CDR3 protein: CASSLRMGGGSYNEQFF
CDR3 DNA: TGTGCCAGCAGCCTCCGAATGGGGGGCGGGAGTTACAATGAGCAGTTCTTC

V gene: TRBV5-5
J gene: TRBJ2-7
clone size: .
D gene: .
CDR3 protein: CASSLATGWYEQYF
CDR3 DNA: TGTGCCAGCAGCTTGGCCACAGGGTGGTACGAGCAGTACTTC

V gene: TRBV13
J gene: TRBJ1-5
clone size: .
D gene: .
CDR3 protein: CASSFGGPDQPQHF
CDR3 DNA: TGTGCCAGCAGCTTTGGGGGCCCGGATCAGCCCCAGCATTTT

V gene: TRBV29-1
J gene: TRBJ2-6
clone size: .
D gene: TRBD1
CDR3 protein: CSAGGDRGQGANVLTF
CDR3 DNA: TGCAGCGCTGGGGGGGACAGGGGGCAAGGGGCCAACGTCCTGACTTTC